Reported below is one TCR beta chain. The data are from a study of T cells in Graves' hyperthyroidism and ophthalmopathy. V dropped 5 bases and J dropped 2 bases, with 15 bases sitting between them. The CDR3 is 15 amino acids. In germline, CDR1 is SGHAT, CDR2 FQNNGV. Diagnoses used clinical symptoms, serum thyroxine and TRAb, thyroid ultrasound and orbital computed tomography. Extraction of PBMCs used 8.5 to 10 ml of fresh peripheral blood. RNA transcripts yielded amplified TCR beta CDR3 regions. Researchers ran a first-round RT-PCR on the TCR CDR3 using the HTBI primer set. TCRdb used MiXCR to reprocess the multiplex PCR reads, holding one entry per CDR3 protein. This table holds around 520,000 distinct CDR3 sequences, under 15% found once.

The TCR sequence derives from a young woman with Graves' hyperthyroidism. The chain carries TRBV11-2 and TRBJ1-2; a weak D match, TRBD1 (6 bases). Source material: blood. DNA for the CDR3: TGTGCCAGCAGCAGACGGGGGGACATAAACTATGGCTACACCTTC. Translation gives CASSRRGDINYGYTF.